This T cell receptor beta chain is from a study of early T cells in non-severe SARS-CoV-2 infection. Individual cDNA molecules each received unique molecular identifiers attached to them. TCRdb used MiXCR to reprocess the 5' RACE reads, holding one entry per CDR3 protein. The sample lists approximately 46,000 distinct CDR3 sequences; about a tenth were seen once. Germline V lookup: CDR1 MRHNA, CDR2 SNTAGT. After removal of 4 bases from V and 8 bases from J, the junction contained 9 bases not matched to a gene. This CDR3 contains 15 residues. The sample taken for sequencing was whole blood. The TCR sequence derives from an adult who was a healthcare worker with PCR-confirmed SARS-CoV-2 infection or an uninfected control (not recorded which). The V and J genes are TRBV6-4 and TRBJ2-1; 9 positions match TRBD2. CDR3 DNA: TGTGCCAGCAGTGTAGCGGGAGCGCCGGACGATGAGCAGTTCTTC. It translates to CASSVAGAPDDEQFF.